Listed below are T cell receptor beta chains from one sample, sequenced in a study of beta chain features in type 1 diabetes. The table came from immunoSEQ multiplex PCR; TCRdb's copy has only in-frame clones and leaves some out. The sample lists approximately 58,000 clones, approximately 60% occurring once. What was sequenced was stem cell memory CD4+ T cells from blood. These receptors originate from a woman aged 30 to 39 with type 1 diabetes. CDR3s include the opening cysteine and the closing phenylalanine or tryptophan. D genes are given only for firm matches. Rows may omit the clone size; those that give it use once, few, many or a size class.

NA	TRBV5-1	NA	TRBJ2-3	TGCGCCAGCAGCCGGGATGGCTCCAGCACAGATACGCAGTATTTT	CASSRDGSSTDTQYF
TRBD2	TRBV18	NA	TRBJ2-5	TGTGCCAGCTCCCCCCCGGGAGGCGGGGAGACCCAGTACTTC	CASSPPGGGETQYF
NA	TRBV4-1	few	TRBJ1-1	TGCGCCAGCAGCCAAGTTGGGCGGGAAGAAGCTTTCTTT	CASSQVGREEAFF
TRBD2	TRBV5-1	NA	TRBJ2-1	TGCGCCAGCAACCCCGTGGCGGGAGTGAAAGTCGATGAGCAGTTCTTC	CASNPVAGVKVDEQFF
TRBD1	TRBV7-9	NA	TRBJ1-4	TGTGCCAGCAGCTTAGGAGGAGGGGGCGGTGGAAAACTGTTTTTT	CASSLGGGGGGKLFF
NA	TRBV19	NA	TRBJ1-5	TGTGCCAGTAGTATAGGTGACCGGGATCGCAATCAGCCCCAGCATTTT	CASSIGDRDRNQPQHF
TRBD2	TRBV18	NA	TRBJ2-7	TGTGCCAGCTCGCCGACACTAGCGGGAGGCCACGAGCAGTACTTC	CASSPTLAGGHEQYF
NA	TRBV18	NA	TRBJ1-4	TGTGCCAGCTCACCACCCCTTGTGAATGAAAAACTGTTTTTT	CASSPPLVNEKLFF
NA	TRBV7-9	NA	TRBJ2-6	TGTGCCAGCAGCTTACTTCAGACAGGCCGCTCTGGGGCCAACGTCCTGACTTTC	CASSLLQTGRSGANVLTF
NA	TRBV5-1	NA	TRBJ2-3	TGCGCCAGCAGCCGACGACTCAAGGTGGGAGATACGCAGTATTTT	CASSRRLKVGDTQYF
NA	TRBV7-3	NA	TRBJ2-2	TGTGCCAGCAGCCCCCGGGGTTTGTTCGGGTCTCCCGGGGAGCTGTTTTTT	CASSPRGLFGSPGELFF
TRBD1	TRBV14	NA	TRBJ1-1	TGTGCCAGCAGCCTAGGGACAGGGGGGTTGTTTGGGAACACTGAAGCTTTCTTT	CASSLGTGGLFGNTEAFF
TRBD1	TRBV6-5	once	TRBJ1-4	TGTGCCAGCAGTTACTCTAAGGGGGCGATCCGGGAAAAACTGTTTTTT	CASSYSKGAIREKLFF